These 20 T cell receptor beta chains were all obtained from the same sample, sequenced in a study of T-cell reconstitution after alpha-beta-depleted transplantation in children. Unique molecular identifiers were incorporated into the prepared TCRbeta library. TCRdb re-analysed the PCR reads in MiXCR, keeping a single row per CDR3 protein. The sample includes approximately 93,000 distinct CDR3 sequences, 6.5% to 8.5% of them seen just once. The material was PBMCs from the stem cell graft donor, obtained from the stem cell graft. Every receptor here comes from a human donor who donated a stem cell graft to a child with congenital amegakaryocytic thrombocytopenia.

Details on this clonotype: A much larger clone lies a single base off, so this may be a read error. The chain carries TRBV3-1 and TRBJ2-1; 10 nucleotides align to TRBD2. The CDR3 length is 17 residues. Germline V gene sequence: CDR1 LGHDT, CDR2 YNNKEL (reference sequence). Here the CDR3 reads CASTQGASGSRRNEQFF. CDR3 in DNA: TGTGCCAGCACCCAAGGGGCTAGCGGGAGTAGGCGCAATGAGCAGTTCTTC.

Ten or more counts support this clonotype. The CDR3 is CASSQDRGRDEQFF. CDR3 DNA: TGTGCCAGCAGCCAGGACAGGGGGAGGGATGAGCAGTTCTTC. This sequence joins TRBV7-6 and TRBJ2-1; TRBD1 aligns across 10 bases. The CDR3 extends over 14 amino acids. Germline V gene data show CDR1 as SGHVS and CDR2 as FNYEAQ. V dropped 5 bases and J dropped 8; count of bases not matched to a gene: 6. The variable domain in full, with the rest retrieved from reference TRBV7-6 and TRBJ2-1, is GAGVSQSPRYKVTKRGQDVALRCDPISGHVSLYWYRQALGQGPEFLTYFNYEAQQDKSGLPNDRFSAERPEGSISTLTIQRTEQRDSAMYRCASSQDRGRDEQFFGPGTRLTVL.

This clonotype has a handful of counts. The chain combines TRBV20-1 with TRBJ1-1; D gene unclear. Between the trimmed V and J ends, which lost 4 bases and 1 base, there was a span of 13 bases. The CDR3 length is 14 residues. CDR1 is DFQATT, CDR2 SNEGSKA, per germline (reference sequence). CDR3 nucleotides: TGCAGTGCTACTACCCTTATCGAGAACACTGAAGCTTTCTTT. Protein: CSATTLIENTEAFF.

This clonotype has a count of ten or more. The chain has TRBV28 and TRBJ1-4; D gene unclear. CDR3 length equals 11 residues. The germline V gene has CDR1 MDHEN and CDR2 SYDVKM. Trimming took off 6 bases at V and 10 bases at J, with 9 bases between the two ends. CDR3 DNA: TGTGCCAGCAGATCCGGGAGAAAACTGTTTTTT. It is translated as CASRSGRKLFF.

This clonotype was found many times. This chain uses TRBV5-5 with TRBJ2-3; D uncertain. Germline CDR1 SGHKS, CDR2 YYEKEE (reference sequence). This CDR3 has 12 residues. V lost 3 bases and J lost 2, with 4 bases in between. CDR3 amino acids: CASSSHTDTQYF. CDR3 nucleotides: TGTGCCAGCAGCTCACACACAGATACGCAGTATTTT. The full variable domain, in which reference TRBV5-5 and TRBJ2-3 provide the parts outside the CDR3, is DAGVTQSPTHLIKTRGQQVTLRCSPISGHKSVSWYQQVLGQGPQFIFQYYEKEERGRGNFPDRFSARQFPNYSSELNVNALLLGDSALYLCASSSHTDTQYFGPGTRLTVL.

This clonotype appeared many times. This chain links TRBV5-1 with TRBJ2-1; 8 nucleotides match TRBD2. J lost 0 bases, V lost 4 bases, and 6 bases had no gene match. There are 16 residues in the CDR3. Germline CDR1 and CDR2: SGHRS and YFSETQ. CDR3 in amino acids: CASSEDTSGSYNEQFF. The DNA for the CDR3 is TGCGCCAGCAGCGAGGACACTAGCGGCTCCTACAATGAGCAGTTCTTC.

This clonotype was counted at least ten times. The chain links TRBV20-1 to TRBJ1-5, with a weak D call TRBD1 (6 bases). Germline V gene data show CDR1 as DFQATT and CDR2 as SNEGSKA (reference sequence). V lost 6 bases and J 11 bases, leaving 17 bases between the germline ends. The CDR3 loop spans 12 amino acids. CDR3 region: CSARQALEAQHF. For the CDR3, the DNA is TGCAGTGCCCGACAGGCTCTCGAGGCCCAGCATTTT.

This clonotype was recorded many times. This chain connects TRBV20-1 to TRBJ1-2, with D perhaps TRBD1 (5 bases). Looked up from germline, CDR1 is DFQATT and CDR2 is SNEGSKA (reference sequence). The CDR3 totals 10 residues. The CDR3 DNA follows: TGCGCGGGGGGAAACTATGGCTACACCTTC. It translates to CAGGNYGYTF.

The chain employs TRBV5-1 and TRBJ2-1, with D possibly matching TRBD2 (6 bases). V was shortened by 0 bases and J by 8 bases, with 18 bases between the two germline ends. This CDR3 spans 16 amino acids. Per germline, CDR1 SGHRS and CDR2 YFSETQ. The CDR3 loop reads CASSLGIFDPGDEQFF. In DNA form, the CDR3 reads TGCGCCAGCAGCTTGGGGATTTTTGACCCGGGGGATGAGCAGTTCTTC.

Many counts were recorded for this clonotype. The chain employs TRBV18 and TRBJ2-4; D might be TRBD1 (6 bases). The CDR3 covers 13 residues. Trimming took 8 bases from V and 6 from J, leaving 14 bases between them. Per germline, CDR1 KGHSH and CDR2 LQKENI. The CDR3 nucleotides read TGTGCCAGCCAATTGACAGGCACAAACATTCAGTACTTC. Amino acids: CASQLTGTNIQYF.

There are many counts of this clonotype. The V gene is TRBV5-1, the J gene TRBJ2-2; D unclear. CDR3 length equals 13 residues. Germline V gene lookup returns CDR1 SGHRS and CDR2 YFSETQ. The germline V and J ends were trimmed by 4 bases and 2 bases, with 6 bases remaining between them. CDR3 region: CASSAGNTGELFF. The CDR3 DNA follows: TGCGCCAGCAGCGCAGGTAACACCGGGGAGCTGTTTTTT.

This clonotype was observed at least ten times. J is TRBJ2-7 and V is TRBV27; 12 bases are a match to TRBD1. V gave up 0 bases and J gave up 0 bases; unmatched junction bases: 0. Germline V gives CDR1 MNHEY, CDR2 SMNVEV (reference sequence). The length of the CDR3 is 16 residues. CDR3 in DNA: TGTGCCAGCAGTTTATCGGGACAGGGGGCCTCCTACGAGCAGTACTTC. This gives the protein CASSLSGQGASYEQYF.

This clonotype was counted ten times or more. The chain employs TRBV7-9 and TRBJ2-5, with unresolved D. This CDR3 is built from 15 residues. Germline lookup yields CDR1 SEHNR and CDR2 FQNEAQ (reference sequence). Trimming left V 4 bases short and J 5 bases short, with 17 bases between. The CDR3 coding sequence is TGTGCCAGCAGCTCCTCGGCTAGATCAGTGGAGACCCAGTACTTC. It encodes CASSSSARSVETQYF.

The genes are TRBV29-1 and TRBJ1-2; D is possibly TRBD1 (6 bases). The CDR3 is made up of 12 amino acids. Germline lookup yields CDR1 SQVTM and CDR2 ANQGSEA. V was clipped by 5 bases and J by 10 bases, with 17 bases between them. The CDR3: CSVNDLDRFYTF. CDR3 bases: TGCAGCGTTAACGATCTAGACAGGTTCTACACCTTC.

This clonotype was observed many times. The J gene is TRBJ2-2, the V gene TRBV7-6, with a tentative D call TRBD1 (6 bases). CDR3 length: 16 amino acids. V was trimmed by 5 bases and J by 7 bases, leaving 20 bases between them. Germline V gives CDR1 SGHVS, CDR2 FNYEAQ. The CDR3 reads CASSPGVRGRVGELFF. DNA for the CDR3: TGTGCCAGCAGCCCAGGGGTCAGGGGACGGGTCGGGGAGCTGTTTTTT.

This clonotype was picked up many times. The rearrangement links TRBV5-1 to TRBJ1-2; TRBD1 is a possible D gene (5 bases). The germline gives CDR1 SGHRS, CDR2 YFSETQ. This CDR3 has 14 amino acids. V lost 4 bases and J 8 bases, leaving 18 bases between the germline ends. The CDR3 coding sequence is TGCGCCAGCAGCATAGCCGGGACGAGTGCAGGCTACACCTTC. Translated: CASSIAGTSAGYTF.

This clonotype was counted only a few times. The chain joins TRBV3-1 to TRBJ2-3; the D gene is possibly TRBD1 (5 bases). The germline V gene has CDR1 LGHDT and CDR2 YNNKEL (reference sequence). The V end was cut by 0 bases, the J end by 3 bases, with 10 bases between. The CDR3 covers 15 residues. The CDR3 region is CASSQELGETDTQYF. For the CDR3, the DNA is TGTGCCAGCAGCCAAGAATTAGGGGAAACAGATACGCAGTATTTT.

There are many counts of this clonotype. This chain uses TRBV12-3 or TRBV12-4 with TRBJ1-1; 7 positions match TRBD1. The CDR3 consists of 14 residues. Germline trimming cut 5 bases from V and 4 bases from J; bases unmatched to any gene: 7. The CDR3 protein is CASSTEQGPTEAFF. The CDR3 nucleotides read TGTGCCAGCAGTACCGAACAGGGGCCCACTGAAGCTTTCTTT.

Ten or more counts support this clonotype. CDR3 DNA: TGCAGTGCTAGAGGCGGACAGGGCGGAATGAACACTGAAGCTTTCTTT. This codes for CSARGGQGGMNTEAFF. V usage is TRBV20-1 and J usage is TRBJ1-1; TRBD1 matches at 8 bases. Per the germline V gene, CDR1 is DFQATT and CDR2 is SNEGSKA (reference sequence). The CDR3 runs to 16 residues. V lost 1 base, J lost 0 bases, and 7 bases stayed unmatched.

The chain combines TRBV5-1 with TRBJ2-4; no firm D call. In germline, CDR1 is SGHRS, CDR2 YFSETQ. This CDR3 has 16 amino acids. Deletions cut 4 bases from V and 1 base from J, with 15 bases between. CDR3 loop: CASSPGEFTAKNIQYF. As DNA, the CDR3 is TGCGCCAGCAGCCCGGGCGAGTTTACGGCCAAAAACATTCAGTACTTC.